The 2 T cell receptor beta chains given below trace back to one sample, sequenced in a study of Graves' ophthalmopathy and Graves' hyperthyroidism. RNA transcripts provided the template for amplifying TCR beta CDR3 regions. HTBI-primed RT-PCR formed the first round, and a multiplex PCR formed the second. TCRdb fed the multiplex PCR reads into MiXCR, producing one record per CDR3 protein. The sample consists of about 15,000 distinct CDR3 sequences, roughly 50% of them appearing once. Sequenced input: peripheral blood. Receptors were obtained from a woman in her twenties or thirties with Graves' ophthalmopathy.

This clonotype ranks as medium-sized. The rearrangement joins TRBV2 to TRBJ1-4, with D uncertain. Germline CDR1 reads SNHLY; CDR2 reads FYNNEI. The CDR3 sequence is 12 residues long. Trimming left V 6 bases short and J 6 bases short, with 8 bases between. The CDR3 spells CASRRADEKLFF. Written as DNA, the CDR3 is TGTGCCAGCAGGAGGGCAGATGAAAAACTGTTTTTT. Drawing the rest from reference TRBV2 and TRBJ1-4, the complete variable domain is EPEVTQTPSHQVTQMGQEVILRCVPISNHLYFYWYRQILGQKVEFLVSFYNNEISEKSEIFDDQFSVERPDGSNFTLKIRSTKLEDSAMYFCASRRADEKLFFGSGTQLSVL.

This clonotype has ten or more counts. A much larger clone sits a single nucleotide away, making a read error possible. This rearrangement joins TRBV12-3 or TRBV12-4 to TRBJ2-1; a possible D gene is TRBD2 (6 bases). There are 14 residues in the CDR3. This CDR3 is CAVTGTGLYDEQFF. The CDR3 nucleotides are TGTGCCGTAACCGGGACTGGCCTCTACGATGAGCAGTTCTTC.